The clone carrying this TCR beta chain was found once. Antigen: not known. CDR3 size: 15 residues. The germline V gene has CDR1 LGHNA and CDR2 YNFKEQ. J was trimmed by 7 bases and V by 1 base; bases with no gene match: 6. This sample's time point: week 35, safety follow-up. Each vaccine dose was 300 ug of mutant IDH1 20-mer peptide, with topical imiquimod. The data were obtained in a study of a mutant IDH1 vaccine in newly diagnosed glioma. Study overall: The start of vaccination came 4-6 weeks after radiotherapy alone, or with temozolomide cycles. Of treated patients, approximately 60% were men and roughly 38% women, averaging roughly 37 years. Patients previously underwent radiotherapy, temozolomide, or both, and most underwent both.

Generated by immunoSEQ multiplex PCR, the TCRdb table keeps only in-frame clones and is missing some. Among around 30,000 clones listed, roughly 80% were seen once. The chain carries TRBV4-2 and TRBJ1-5, with 8 bases that match TRBD1. The sample in question was PBMCs, obtained from a glioma patient whose treatment included an IDH1 peptide vaccine. The sequence came from a woman under 30 with glioma. Here the CDR3 reads CASSQVQGVGQPQHF. As DNA, the CDR3 is TGTGCCAGCAGCCAAGTACAGGGGGTAGGGCAGCCCCAGCATTTT.